Sequencing of this TCR beta chain was carried out in a study of cytomegalovirus exposure and HLA in healthy donors. Study-wide context: A previous analysis identified 100 million or so unique TCR beta sequences derived from 180 million or so T cells.

Details on this clone: Its target is not known.

Whole-study results and caveats: Earlier analysis looked at TCR beta V segments, and most were productive about 90% or about 30% of the time.

The PCR employed 60 Vbeta primers together with 13 Jbeta primers. Libraries were prepared by immunoSEQ multiplex PCR; TCRdb keeps only in-frame clonotypes and omits some of them. Its table records about 72,000 clones. This CDR3 region has 17 residues. With 2 bases clipped from V and 5 bases from J, the junction kept 9 bases outside the gene matches. The V gene's germline CDR1 is MNHEY and CDR2 SMNVEV (reference sequence). This receptor was taken from a woman aged 40 to 50 in good health and CMV-seropositive. This chain uses TRBV27 with TRBJ2-3; 11 bases fit TRBD1. Input material: PBMCs. The CDR3 DNA reads as TGTGCCAGCAGTTTAGGGATCGGGACAGGGGGGAAAGATACGCAGTATTTT. It is translated as CASSLGIGTGGKDTQYF.